The rows below give T cell receptor beta chains drawn from one sample of a study of OX40 agonist ivuxolimab in advanced cancers. Generated by immunoSEQ multiplex PCR, the TCRdb table keeps only in-frame clones and is missing some. The table records tens of thousands of clones, roughly 86% of them present only once. The sample consisted of CD4+ or CD8+ T cells sorted from blood, taken in a trial of the OX40 agonist ivuxolimab. Source of these receptors: an adult with an advanced solid tumor such as melanoma, head and neck, liver or kidney cancer. Both conserved end residues are part of each CDR3.

v_gene: TRBV6-1; len: 14; j_gene: TRBJ1-5; CDR3aa: CASGRVDSNQPQHF
v_gene: TRBV6-1; len: 14; j_gene: TRBJ1-2; CDR3aa: CASSEPTPNYGYTF
v_gene: TRBV4-2; len: 13; j_gene: TRBJ2-2; CDR3aa: CASSQGGPGELFF
v_gene: TRBV6-5; len: 14; j_gene: TRBJ2-7; CDR3aa: CASSYSGGFYEQYF
v_gene: TRBV5-1; len: 12; j_gene: TRBJ1-2; CDR3aa: CASSFGGSGYTF
v_gene: TRBV6-5; len: 12; j_gene: TRBJ2-7; CDR3aa: CASVYPGGEQYF
v_gene: TRBV7-9; len: 16; j_gene: TRBJ1-2; CDR3aa: CASSLVGQTINYGYTF
v_gene: TRBV11-3; len: 14; j_gene: TRBJ2-5; CDR3aa: CASSLDPGEETQYF
v_gene: TRBV7-8; len: 17; j_gene: TRBJ2-7; CDR3aa: CASSLRGGRDSSYEQYF
v_gene: TRBV28; len: 16; j_gene: TRBJ2-2; CDR3aa: CASSLFGGPATGELFF
v_gene: TRBV2; len: 17; j_gene: TRBJ2-7; CDR3aa: CASRWVGEWGGRDEQYF
v_gene: TRBV28; len: 13; j_gene: TRBJ1-1; CDR3aa: CASSSDLNTEAFF
v_gene: TRBV6-6; len: 12; j_gene: TRBJ2-1; CDR3aa: CASSYSTYEQFF